This T cell receptor beta chain was sequenced for a study of blood T cell repertoires in COVID-19. Overall study context: The United States, Italy and Spain supplied acute and convalescent COVID-19 samples. Nucleic acid was either cDNA or gDNA, and it came from T cells, B-cell-depleted T cells, or PBMCs.

Seattle patients were enrolled while actively infected and followed longitudinally. Germline values: CDR1 SGDLS, CDR2 YYNGEE. V dropped 3 bases and J dropped 5; count of bases not matched to a gene: 10. The CDR3 runs to 15 residues. The table came from immunoSEQ multiplex PCR; TCRdb's copy has only in-frame clones and leaves some out. The data contain fewer than 300,000 clones, roughly 90% of them singletons. The chain joins TRBV9 to TRBJ1-1, with 7 bases aligning to TRBD1. Specimen: peripheral blood. This clonotype originated in a woman aged 30 to 39 with COVID-19, enrolled during active disease. The CDR3 region has the DNA TGTGCCAGCAGCGCCCGACAGGGAAGAGGGACTGAAGCTTTCTTT. It yields the protein CASSARQGRGTEAFF.